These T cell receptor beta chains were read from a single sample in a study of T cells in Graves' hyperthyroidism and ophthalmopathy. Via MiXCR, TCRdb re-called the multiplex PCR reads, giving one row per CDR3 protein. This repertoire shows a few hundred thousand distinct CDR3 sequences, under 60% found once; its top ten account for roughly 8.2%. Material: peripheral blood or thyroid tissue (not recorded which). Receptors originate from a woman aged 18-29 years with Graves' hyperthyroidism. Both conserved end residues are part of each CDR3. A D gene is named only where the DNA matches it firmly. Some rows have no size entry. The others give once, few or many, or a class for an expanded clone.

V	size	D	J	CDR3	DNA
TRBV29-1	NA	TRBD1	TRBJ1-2	CSVERDRGLGYTF	TGCAGCGTTGAACGGGACAGGGGGCTTGGCTACACCTTC
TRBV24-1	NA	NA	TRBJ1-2	CASSPYVFYGYTF	TGTGCCAGCTCACCGTATGTTTTCTATGGCTACACCTTC
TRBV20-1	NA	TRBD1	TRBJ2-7	CGARDRTGGHEQYF	TGCGGTGCTAGAGACCGGACAGGGGGTCATGAGCAGTACTTC
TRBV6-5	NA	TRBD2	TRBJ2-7	CAISYVSGADYEQYF	TGTGCCATCAGTTACGTTAGCGGGGCCGACTACGAGCAGTACTTC
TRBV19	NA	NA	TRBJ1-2	CASRSAPRVPHGYTF	TGTGCCAGCCGATCCGCCCCCCGGGTCCCCCATGGCTACACCTTC
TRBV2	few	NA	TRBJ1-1	CASSERQGKPEAFF	TGTGCCAGCAGTGAAAGGCAGGGGAAGCCTGAAGCTTTCTTT
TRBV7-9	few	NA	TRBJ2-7	CASSLANGGASYEQYF	TGTGCCAGCAGCTTAGCGAACGGGGGCGCATCCTACGAGCAGTACTTC
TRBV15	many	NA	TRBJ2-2	CATAEAGELFF	TGTGCCACCGCCGAAGCCGGGGAGCTGTTTTTT
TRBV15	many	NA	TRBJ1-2	CATSRVEGNYGYTF	TGTGCCACCAGCAGAGTCGAGGGAAACTATGGCTACACCTTC
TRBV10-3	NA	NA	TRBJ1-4	CAISEFHRMREELFF	TGTGCCATCAGTGAGTTTCACAGGATGCGCGAGGAACTGTTTTTT
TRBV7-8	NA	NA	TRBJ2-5	CASSKRDQRAQYF	TGTGCCAGCAGCAAAAGGGACCAGCGGGCCCAGTACTTC
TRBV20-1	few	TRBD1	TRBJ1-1	CSAHRDGTGAEAFF	TGCAGTGCCCACAGGGATGGGACAGGGGCTGAAGCTTTCTTT
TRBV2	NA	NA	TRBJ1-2	CASSEGAGTYKNYGYTF	TGTGCCAGCAGTGAAGGGGCAGGGACGTACAAAAACTATGGCTACACCTTC
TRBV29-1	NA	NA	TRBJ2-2	CSVEPGDTGELFF	TGCAGCGTTGAGCCAGGGGACACCGGGGAGCTGTTTTTT
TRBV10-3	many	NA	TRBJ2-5	CAINSERGETQYF	TGTGCCATCAACTCTGAGCGCGGGGAGACCCAGTACTTC
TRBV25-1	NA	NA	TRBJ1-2	CASLIGYTF	TGTGCCAGTTTAATTGGCTACACCTTC
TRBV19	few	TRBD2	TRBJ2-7	CASSLDSGTYEQYF	TGTGCCAGTAGTCTCGATAGCGGGACCTACGAGCAGTACTTC
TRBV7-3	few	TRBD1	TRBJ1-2	CASSYMDRQNYGYTF	TGTGCCAGCAGTTACATGGACAGGCAGAACTATGGCTACACCTTC
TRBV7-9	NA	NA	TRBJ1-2	CASSLATDFVYGYTF	TGTGCCAGCAGCCTCGCGACGGATTTCGTCTATGGCTACACCTTC
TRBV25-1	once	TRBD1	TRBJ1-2	CASSTSGGTAGYTF	TGTGCCAGCAGTACCTCAGGGGGCACGGCTGGCTACACCTTC
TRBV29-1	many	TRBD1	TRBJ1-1	CSVVGDRGLNTEAFF	TGCAGCGTTGTGGGGGACAGGGGCCTGAACACTGAAGCTTTCTTT
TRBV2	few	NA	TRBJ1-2	CASSYGSQDNYGYTF	TGTGCCAGCAGTTACGGTTCACAAGACAACTATGGCTACACCTTC
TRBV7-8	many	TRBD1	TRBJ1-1	CASSPKGAGDTEAFF	TGTGCCAGCAGCCCCAAGGGGGCGGGAGACACTGAAGCTTTCTTT
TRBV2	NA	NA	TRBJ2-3	CASTDTRYF	TGTGCCAGCACAGATACGCGGTATTTT
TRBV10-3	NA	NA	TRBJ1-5	CAISELQGGNQPQHF	TGTGCCATCAGTGAGCTCCAAGGGGGGAATCAGCCCCAGCATTTT
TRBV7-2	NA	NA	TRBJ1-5	CASSTGTRSNQPQHF	TGTGCCAGCAGCACCGGGACAAGAAGCAATCAGCCCCAGCATTTT
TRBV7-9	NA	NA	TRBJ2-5	CASSLAYRDRQETQYF	TGTGCCAGCAGCTTAGCGTATCGGGATAGGCAAGAGACCCAGTACTTC
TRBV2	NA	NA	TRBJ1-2	CASRDGYGYTF	TGTGCCAGCAGGGACGGTTATGGCTACACCTTC
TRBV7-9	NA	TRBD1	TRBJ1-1	CASSSDRGETEAFF	TGTGCCAGCAGCTCGGACAGGGGGGAAACTGAAGCTTTCTTT
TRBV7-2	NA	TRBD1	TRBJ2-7	CASSNYDRGEQYF	TGTGCCAGCAGCAATTATGACAGGGGCGAGCAGTACTTC
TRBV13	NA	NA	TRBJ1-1	CASTAAYSTEAFF	TGTGCCAGCACCGCGGCCTATAGCACTGAAGCTTTCTTT
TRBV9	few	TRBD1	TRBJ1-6	CASSGGQGVTNSPLHF	TGTGCCAGCAGCGGCGGACAGGGAGTGACTAATTCACCCCTCCACTTT
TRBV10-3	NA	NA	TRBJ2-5	CAISAWTPGETQYF	TGTGCCATCAGTGCCTGGACTCCGGGGGAGACCCAGTACTTC
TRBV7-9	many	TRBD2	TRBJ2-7	CASSLSFGLAHEQYF	TGTGCCAGCAGCTTAAGTTTCGGACTAGCACACGAGCAGTACTTC
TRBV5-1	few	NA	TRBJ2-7	CASSYEGGSYEQYF	TGCGCCAGCAGCTATGAGGGGGGTTCCTACGAGCAGTACTTC
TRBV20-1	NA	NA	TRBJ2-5	CSAREPTPQETQYF	TGCAGTGCTAGAGAGCCCACACCCCAAGAGACCCAGTACTTC
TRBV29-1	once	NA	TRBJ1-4	CSVAATNEKLFF	TGCAGCGTGGCCGCAACTAATGAAAAACTGTTTTTT
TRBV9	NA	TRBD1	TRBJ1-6	CASSEETGSSYNSPLHF	TGTGCCAGCAGCGAAGAGACAGGGAGCTCCTATAATTCACCCCTCCACTTT
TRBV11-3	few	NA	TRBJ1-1	CASSLDPYSNTEAFF	TGTGCCAGCAGCTTAGATCCCTACTCGAACACTGAAGCTTTCTTT
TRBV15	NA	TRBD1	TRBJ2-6	CATSRAGTGRPLTF	TGTGCCACCAGCAGAGCCGGGACAGGGAGGCCCCTGACTTTC
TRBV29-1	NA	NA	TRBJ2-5	CSVGGRGLHETQYF	TGCAGCGTTGGAGGGAGGGGGCTTCATGAGACCCAGTACTTC
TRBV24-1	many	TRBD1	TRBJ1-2	CATSDPGQTYGYTF	TGTGCCACCAGTGATCCGGGACAGACTTATGGCTACACCTTC
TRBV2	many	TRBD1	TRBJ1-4	CASTLTGAGEKLFF	TGTGCCAGCACCTTGACAGGGGCGGGAGAAAAACTGTTTTTT
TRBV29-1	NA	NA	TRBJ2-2	CSVEVRVNTGELFF	TGCAGCGTTGAGGTTAGGGTAAACACCGGGGAGCTGTTTTTT
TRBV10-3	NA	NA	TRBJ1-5	CASWGTDQPQHF	TGTGCCAGCTGGGGAACCGACCAGCCCCAGCATTTT
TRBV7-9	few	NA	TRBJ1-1	CASSLGSSGAGEAFF	TGTGCCAGCAGCTTAGGATCGTCGGGAGCTGGTGAAGCTTTCTTT
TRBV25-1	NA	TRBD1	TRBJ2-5	CASSGGQGAQETQYF	TGTGCCAGCAGTGGCGGACAGGGGGCTCAAGAGACCCAGTACTTC
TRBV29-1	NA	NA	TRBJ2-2	CSVEGELFF	TGCAGCGTTGAAGGGGAGCTGTTTTTT
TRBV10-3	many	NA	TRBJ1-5	CAISGDGYNQPQHF	TGTGCCATCAGTGGAGACGGCTACAATCAGCCCCAGCATTTT
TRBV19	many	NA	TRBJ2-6	CASRSSGANVLTF	TGTGCCAGTCGGAGCTCTGGGGCCAACGTCCTGACTTTC
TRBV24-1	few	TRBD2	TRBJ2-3	CATSESGGLGSTDTQYF	TGTGCCACCAGTGAAAGCGGGGGACTAGGAAGCACAGATACGCAGTATTTT
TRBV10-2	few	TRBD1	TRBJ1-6	CASSEDRANSPLHF	TGCGCCAGCAGTGAGGACAGGGCTAATTCACCCCTCCACTTT
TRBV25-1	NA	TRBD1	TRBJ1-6	CASSYLGTENSPLHF	TGTGCCAGCAGTTACCTCGGGACAGAGAATTCACCCCTCCACTTT
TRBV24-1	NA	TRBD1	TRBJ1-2	CATSYRRQGATPVNGYTF	TGTGCCACCAGTTATCGGAGACAGGGGGCGACTCCTGTTAATGGCTACACCTTC
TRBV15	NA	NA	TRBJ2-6	CATSVEFPSGANVLTF	TGTGCCACCAGCGTTGAATTCCCTTCTGGGGCCAACGTCCTGACTTTC